This entry is about one T cell receptor beta chain. Its target is unknown. The entry originates in a study of cytomegalovirus exposure and HLA in healthy donors. The PCR contained 60 Vbeta and 13 Jbeta primers. Some clones are missing from TCRdb's copy, which holds only in-frame ones; the method was immunoSEQ multiplex PCR. The sample has under 200,000 clones, roughly 79% seen once. Study-level findings and limits: Reports described diagnosis of cytomegalovirus status by the classifier as highly specific and sensitive. Analyzed later, association rates of TCRs varied across HLA loci, with DRB1 most and HLA-C fewest. As a later analysis showed, a missense DCLRE1C variant was linked to trimming of TCR beta V- and J-genes. One later analysis reportedly identified an Asian-associated ancestry cluster that showed fewer N-insertions than the approximately 700-donor mean.

CDR1 is SEHNR and CDR2 is FQNEAQ in the germline V gene (reference sequence). CDR3 length: 15 amino acids. The J segment lost 1 base and the V segment lost 6 bases, leaving 7 bases of the junction unmatched. The receptor's source is a woman aged 45-65 years in good health and CMV-seropositive. The specimen was PBMCs. The V gene is TRBV7-9, the J gene TRBJ1-1; 8 bases are shared with TRBD1. CDR3: CASSYRGAANTEAFF. The CDR3 DNA is TGTGCCAGCAGTTACAGGGGGGCGGCGAACACTGAAGCTTTCTTT.